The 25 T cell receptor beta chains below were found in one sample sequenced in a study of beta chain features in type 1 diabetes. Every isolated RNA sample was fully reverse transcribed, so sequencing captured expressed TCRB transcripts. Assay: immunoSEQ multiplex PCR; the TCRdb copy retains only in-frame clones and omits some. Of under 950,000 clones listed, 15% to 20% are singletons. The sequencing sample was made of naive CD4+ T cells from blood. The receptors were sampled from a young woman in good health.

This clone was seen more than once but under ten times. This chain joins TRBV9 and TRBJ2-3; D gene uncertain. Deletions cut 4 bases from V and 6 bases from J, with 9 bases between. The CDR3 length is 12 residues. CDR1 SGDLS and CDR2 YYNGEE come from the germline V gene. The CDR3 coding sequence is TGTGCCAGCAGCCCCCGGTTCGATACGCAGTATTTT. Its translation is CASSPRFDTQYF.

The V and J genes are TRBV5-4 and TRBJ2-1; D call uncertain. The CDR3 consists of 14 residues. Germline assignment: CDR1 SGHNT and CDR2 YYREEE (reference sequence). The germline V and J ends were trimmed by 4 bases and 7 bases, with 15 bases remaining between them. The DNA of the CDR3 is TGTGCCAGCAGCCGCCCAGTGAGTCGGAATGAGCAGTTCTTC. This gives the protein CASSRPVSRNEQFF.

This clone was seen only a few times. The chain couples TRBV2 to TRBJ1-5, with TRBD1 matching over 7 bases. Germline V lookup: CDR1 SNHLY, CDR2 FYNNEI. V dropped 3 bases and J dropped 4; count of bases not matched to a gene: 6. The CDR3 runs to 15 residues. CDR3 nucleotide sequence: TGTGCCAGCAGTGAGTTTAGGGGGCGGAATCAGCCCCAGCATTTT. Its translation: CASSEFRGRNQPQHF.

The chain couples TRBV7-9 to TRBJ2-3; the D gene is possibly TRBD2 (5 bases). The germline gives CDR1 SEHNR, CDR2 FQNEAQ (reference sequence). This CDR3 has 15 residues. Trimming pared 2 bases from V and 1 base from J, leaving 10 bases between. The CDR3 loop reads CASSLRPRGTDTQYF. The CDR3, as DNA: TGTGCCAGCAGCTTAAGGCCGAGGGGCACAGATACGCAGTATTTT. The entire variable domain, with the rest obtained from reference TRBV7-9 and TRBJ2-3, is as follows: DTGVSQNPRHKITKRGQNVTFRCDPISEHNRLYWYRQTLGQGPEFLTYFQNEAQLEKSRLLSDRFSAERPKGSFSTLEIQRTEQGDSAMYLCASSLRPRGTDTQYFGPGTRLTVL.

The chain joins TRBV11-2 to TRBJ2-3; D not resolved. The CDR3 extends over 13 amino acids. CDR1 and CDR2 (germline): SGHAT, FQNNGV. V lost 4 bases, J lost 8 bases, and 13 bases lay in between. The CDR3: CASSSHHESTQYF. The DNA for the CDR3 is TGTGCCAGCAGCTCTCACCACGAGTCTACGCAGTATTTT.

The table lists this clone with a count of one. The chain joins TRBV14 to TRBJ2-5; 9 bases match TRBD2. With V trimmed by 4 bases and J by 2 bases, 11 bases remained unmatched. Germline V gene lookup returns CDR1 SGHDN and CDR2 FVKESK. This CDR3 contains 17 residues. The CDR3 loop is CASSPEIAGVRQETQYF. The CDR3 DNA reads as TGTGCCAGCAGCCCGGAAATAGCGGGAGTGAGACAAGAGACCCAGTACTTC.

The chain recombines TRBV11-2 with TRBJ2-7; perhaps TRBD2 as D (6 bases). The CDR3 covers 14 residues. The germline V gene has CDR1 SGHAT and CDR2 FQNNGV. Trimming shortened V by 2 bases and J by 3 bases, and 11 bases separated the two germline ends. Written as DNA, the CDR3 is TGTGCCAGCAGCTTAACGGGAGTCGGCTACGAGCAGTACTTC. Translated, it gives CASSLTGVGYEQYF.

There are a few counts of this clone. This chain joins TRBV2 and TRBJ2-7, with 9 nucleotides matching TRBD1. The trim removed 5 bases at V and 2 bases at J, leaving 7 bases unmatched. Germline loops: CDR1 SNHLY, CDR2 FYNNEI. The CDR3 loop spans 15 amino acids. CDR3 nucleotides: TGTGCCAGCAGTTGGGACAGGGCATACACCTACGAGCAGTACTTC. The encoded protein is CASSWDRAYTYEQYF.

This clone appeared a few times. CDR3 sequence reads: CASSFRITSGTNTGELFF. The CDR3, as DNA: TGTGCCAGCAGCTTTCGCATAACTAGCGGGACGAACACCGGGGAGCTGTTTTTT. The rearrangement links TRBV7-2 to TRBJ2-2, with 10 nucleotides matching TRBD2. The V gene's germline CDR1 is SGHTA and CDR2 FQGNSA. The CDR3 spans 18 residues. The junction had 7 bases not matched to a gene; V was cut back by 3 bases and J by 0 bases.

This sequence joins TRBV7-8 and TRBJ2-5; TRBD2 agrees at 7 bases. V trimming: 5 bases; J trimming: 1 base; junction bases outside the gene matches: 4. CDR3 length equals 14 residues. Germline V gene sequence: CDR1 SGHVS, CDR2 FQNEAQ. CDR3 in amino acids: CASSRGTTQETQYF. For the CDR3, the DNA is TGTGCCAGCAGCAGAGGGACTACCCAAGAGACCCAGTACTTC.

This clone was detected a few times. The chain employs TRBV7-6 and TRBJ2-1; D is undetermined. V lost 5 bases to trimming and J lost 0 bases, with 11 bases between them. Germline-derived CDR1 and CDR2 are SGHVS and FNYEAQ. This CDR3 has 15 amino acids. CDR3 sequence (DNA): TGTGCCAGCAGCCTTGGACGGACCTCCTACAATGAGCAGTTCTTC. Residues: CASSLGRTSYNEQFF.

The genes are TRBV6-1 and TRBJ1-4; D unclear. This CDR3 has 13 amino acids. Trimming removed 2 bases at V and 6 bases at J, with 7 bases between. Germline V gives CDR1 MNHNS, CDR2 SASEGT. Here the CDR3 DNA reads TGTGCCAGCAGTGAATACCAGTATGAAAAACTGTTTTTT. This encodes CASSEYQYEKLFF.

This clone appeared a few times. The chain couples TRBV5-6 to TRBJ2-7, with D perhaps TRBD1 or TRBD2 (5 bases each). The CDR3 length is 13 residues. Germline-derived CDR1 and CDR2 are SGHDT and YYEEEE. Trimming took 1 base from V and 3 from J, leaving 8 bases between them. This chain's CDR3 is CASSLWGSYEQYF. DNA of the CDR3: TGTGCCAGCAGCTTGTGGGGGAGCTACGAGCAGTACTTC. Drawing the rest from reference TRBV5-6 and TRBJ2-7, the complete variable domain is DAGVTQSPTHLIKTRGQQVTLRCSPKSGHDTVSWYQQALGQGPQFIFQYYEEEERQRGNFPDRFSGHQFPNYSSELNVNALLLGDSALYLCASSLWGSYEQYFGPGTRLTVT.

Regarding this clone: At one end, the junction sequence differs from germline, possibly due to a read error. The CDR3 DNA follows: TGTGCCAGCTCACCCGGGACAGGGGCAGGGGGTGCCTTC. It is translated as CASSPGTGAGGAF. The chain joins TRBV18 to TRBJ2-7; 10 nucleotides align to TRBD1. CDR1 and CDR2 from the germline V gene are KGHSH and LQKENI. The CDR3 is 13 residues long.

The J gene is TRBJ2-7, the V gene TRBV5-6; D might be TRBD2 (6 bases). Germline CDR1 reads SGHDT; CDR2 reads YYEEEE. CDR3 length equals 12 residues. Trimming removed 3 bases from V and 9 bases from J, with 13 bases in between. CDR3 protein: CASSSVIAVQYF. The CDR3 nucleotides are TGTGCCAGCAGCTCGGTTATAGCGGTGCAGTACTTC.

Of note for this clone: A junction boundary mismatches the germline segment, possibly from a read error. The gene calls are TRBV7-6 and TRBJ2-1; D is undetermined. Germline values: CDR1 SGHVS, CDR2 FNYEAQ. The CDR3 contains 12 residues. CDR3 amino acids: CTSSFLRNEQFF. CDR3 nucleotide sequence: TGTACCAGCAGCTTCCTTCGCAATGAGCAGTTCTTC.

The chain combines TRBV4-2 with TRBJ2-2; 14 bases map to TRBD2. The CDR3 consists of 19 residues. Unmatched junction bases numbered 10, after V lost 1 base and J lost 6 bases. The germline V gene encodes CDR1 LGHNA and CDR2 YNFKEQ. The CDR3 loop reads CASSQVPGLAGASSGELFF. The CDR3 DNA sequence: TGTGCCAGCAGCCAAGTCCCGGGACTAGCGGGAGCATCATCCGGGGAGCTGTTTTTT.

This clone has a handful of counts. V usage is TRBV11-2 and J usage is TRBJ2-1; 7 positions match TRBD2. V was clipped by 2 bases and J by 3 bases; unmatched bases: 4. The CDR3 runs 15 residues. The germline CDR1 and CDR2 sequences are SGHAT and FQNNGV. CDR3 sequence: CASSLLADVYNEQFF. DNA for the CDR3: TGTGCCAGCAGCTTACTAGCGGACGTCTACAATGAGCAGTTCTTC.

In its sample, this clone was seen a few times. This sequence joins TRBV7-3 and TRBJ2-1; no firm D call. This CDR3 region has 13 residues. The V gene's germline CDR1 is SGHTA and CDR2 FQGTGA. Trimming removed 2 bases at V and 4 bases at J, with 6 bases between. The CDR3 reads CASSLGIYNEQFF. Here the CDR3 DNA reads TGTGCCAGCAGCTTAGGCATTTACAATGAGCAGTTCTTC.

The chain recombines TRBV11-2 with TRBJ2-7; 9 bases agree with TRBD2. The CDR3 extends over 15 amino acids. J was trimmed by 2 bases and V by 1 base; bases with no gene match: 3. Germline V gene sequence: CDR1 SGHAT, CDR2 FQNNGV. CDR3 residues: CASSLGLAGTYEQYF. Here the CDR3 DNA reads TGTGCCAGCAGCTTAGGGCTAGCGGGAACCTACGAGCAGTACTTC.

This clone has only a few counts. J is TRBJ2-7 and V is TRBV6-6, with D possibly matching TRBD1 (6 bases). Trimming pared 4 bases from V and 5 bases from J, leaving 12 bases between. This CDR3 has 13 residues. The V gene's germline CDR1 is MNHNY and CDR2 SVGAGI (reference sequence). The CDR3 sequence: CASSSTGWNEQYF. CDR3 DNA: TGTGCCAGCAGTTCAACAGGGTGGAACGAGCAGTACTTC.

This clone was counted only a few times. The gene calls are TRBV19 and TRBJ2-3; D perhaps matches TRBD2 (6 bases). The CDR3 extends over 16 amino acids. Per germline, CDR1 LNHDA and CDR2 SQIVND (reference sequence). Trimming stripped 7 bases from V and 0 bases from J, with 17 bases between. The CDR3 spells CASTRFGSGSTDTQYF. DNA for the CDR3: TGTGCCAGTACCCGTTTCGGGAGCGGGAGCACAGATACGCAGTATTTT.

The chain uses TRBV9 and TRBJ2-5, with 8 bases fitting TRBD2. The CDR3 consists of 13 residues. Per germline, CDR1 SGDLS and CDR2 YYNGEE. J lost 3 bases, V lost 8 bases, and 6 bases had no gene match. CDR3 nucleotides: TGTGCCAGTAGTCGAGCGGGAGAAGAGACCCAGTACTTC. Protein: CASSRAGEETQYF.

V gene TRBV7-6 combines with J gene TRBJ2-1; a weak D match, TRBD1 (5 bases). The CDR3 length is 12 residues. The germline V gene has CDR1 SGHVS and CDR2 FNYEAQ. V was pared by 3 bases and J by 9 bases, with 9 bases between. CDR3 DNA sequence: TGTGCCAGCAGCTTGCAGGGTGGTGAGCAGTTCTTC. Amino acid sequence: CASSLQGGEQFF.

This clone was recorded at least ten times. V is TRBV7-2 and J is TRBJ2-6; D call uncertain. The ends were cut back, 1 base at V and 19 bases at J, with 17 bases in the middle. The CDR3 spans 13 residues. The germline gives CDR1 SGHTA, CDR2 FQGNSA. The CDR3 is CASSLDVGSRFTF. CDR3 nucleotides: TGTGCCAGCAGCTTAGATGTCGGCTCCCGGTTCACTTTC.